This TCR beta chain was found in a study of blood T cell repertoires in COVID-19 (dated by TCRdb to 2020 to 2021). General notes on the study: Collaborator samples came from the United States, Italy and Spain and covered acute and convalescent phases of COVID-19. HLA class I and class II types, where available, came from metadata supplied by the sample provider rather than from assay-based typing. The repertoires were released in a freely available public database intended as a resource for research on the immune response to SARS-CoV-2. The dataset comprised deeply sampled blood TCRbeta repertoires from subjects exposed to, actively infected with, or recovered from COVID-19. The sample metadata nearly always contained a de-identified subject ID, COVID-19 status, age in years and sex. The samples were drawn from the first 160 participants of the ongoing ImmuneRACE study and from more than 1,000 subjects provided by 6 global collaborators. The prospective study material was composed of cDNA or gDNA derived from T cells, B-cell-depleted T cells, or PBMCs.

The immunoSEQ Assay, a bias-controlled multiplex PCR, was used to amplify TCRbeta CDR3 regions from genomic DNA. The authors' analysis ran thus. The number of nucleated cells in each sample was estimated from the amplification of reference gene primers within the assay. To quantify the absolute abundance of each unique TCRbeta CDR3 rearrangement, sequence reads were collapsed and filtered. For each sample, productive Simpson clonality was calculated by taking the square root of Simpson's diversity index across productive rearrangements. In its TCRdb copy, this immuneACCESS table keeps in-frame sequences only and misses some clones. Where compared with another copy, unresolved V genes explain less than half of these, and the others have no known cause. That table supplies the V and J calls and clone size; D and trimming were determined from the DNA. The sample has 200,000 to 300,000 clones on record, roughly four fifths of them singletons. Roughly 1.9% of the sample is in the top ten clones.

V is reduced by 10 bases and J by 2 bases, leaving a spacing of 11 bases between them. CDR1 MNHEY and CDR2 SVGAGI were looked up in the germline V gene. The CDR3 covers 12 residues, taking in both the cysteine and the phenylalanine. Only CDR3 DNA remains: 36 bases, in frame from the first base. Remarks on this clone: Its cognate antigen has yet to be identified. No qualities accompany the bases; no much larger clone lies one base away.

Summary of the overall study and its limitations: The quantity of clinical and demographic metadata differed by source and by participant and was supplied without curation.

Another Seattle source contributed samples from volunteer blood donors who had recovered from COVID-19. Whole blood was collected in K2EDTA tubes by collaborating institutions according to the institutions' own protocols. For TCRbeta analysis, collaborators shipped samples in one of three forms: frozen whole blood, isolated PBMCs, or DNA extracted from either of those sample types. The chain joins TRBV6-5 to TRBJ2-5; the D gene is perhaps TRBD2, from 6 matching bases. The receptor was derived from a man aged 25-45 years who had recovered from COVID-19. Source material: peripheral blood. The DNA sequence follows: TGTGCCACCGGGACTCAGCAAGAGACCCAGTACTTC. It specifies CATGTQQETQYF.